The entry that follows covers one T cell receptor (beta chain) sequence. Looked up from germline, CDR1 is LNHDA and CDR2 is SQIVND (reference sequence). The V gene end was trimmed by 4 bases and the J gene end by 3 bases; junction bases not matched to a gene: 5. The CDR3 is 15 residues long. The entry originates in a study of STAT5B mutations in CD4+ large granular lymphocyte leukemia. Study context: Among healthy donors, a particular HLA allele went with more CDR3 'QG' motifs.

Control samples were healthy donors' buffy coats. Profiled with immunoSEQ multiplex PCR; TCRdb holds only in-frame clones, not every one. Of around 33,000 clones in the sample, approximately 79% were seen once. The TCR comes from a human donor in good health. This chain uses TRBV19 with TRBJ2-2; the match to TRBD2 covers 7 bases. The sequenced sample was CD4+ T cells from blood buffy coats. The CDR3 spells CASSSGSPYTGELFF. The CDR3 DNA reads TGTGCCAGTAGTAGCGGGAGTCCATACACCGGGGAGCTGTTTTTT.